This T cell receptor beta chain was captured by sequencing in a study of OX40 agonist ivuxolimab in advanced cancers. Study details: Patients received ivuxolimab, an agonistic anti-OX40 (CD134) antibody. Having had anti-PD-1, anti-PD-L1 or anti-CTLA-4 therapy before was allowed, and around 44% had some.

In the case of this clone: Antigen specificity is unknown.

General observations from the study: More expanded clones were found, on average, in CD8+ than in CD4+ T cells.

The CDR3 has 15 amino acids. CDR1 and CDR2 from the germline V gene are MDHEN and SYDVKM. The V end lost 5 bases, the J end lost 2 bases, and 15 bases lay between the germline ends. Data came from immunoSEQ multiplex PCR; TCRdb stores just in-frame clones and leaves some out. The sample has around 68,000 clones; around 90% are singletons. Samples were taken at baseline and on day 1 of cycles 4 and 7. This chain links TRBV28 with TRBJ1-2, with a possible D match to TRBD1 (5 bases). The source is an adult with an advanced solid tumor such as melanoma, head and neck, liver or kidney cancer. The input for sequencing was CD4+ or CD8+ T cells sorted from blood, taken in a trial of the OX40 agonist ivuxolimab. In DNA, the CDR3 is TGTGCCAGCAGTCTTATGACGGGGCGGAACTATGGCTACACCTTC. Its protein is CASSLMTGRNYGYTF.